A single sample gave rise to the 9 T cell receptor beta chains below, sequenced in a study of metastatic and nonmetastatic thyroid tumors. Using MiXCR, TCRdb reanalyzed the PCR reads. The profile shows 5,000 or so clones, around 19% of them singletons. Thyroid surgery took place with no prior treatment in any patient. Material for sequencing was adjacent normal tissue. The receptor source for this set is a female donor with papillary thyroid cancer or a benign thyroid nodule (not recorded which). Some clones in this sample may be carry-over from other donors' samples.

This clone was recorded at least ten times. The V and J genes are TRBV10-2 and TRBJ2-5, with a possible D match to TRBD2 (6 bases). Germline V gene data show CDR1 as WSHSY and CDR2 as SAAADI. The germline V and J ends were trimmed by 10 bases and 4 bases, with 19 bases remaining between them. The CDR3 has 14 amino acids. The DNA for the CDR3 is TGCGCCACCGCACCCCCGGAGGGATTAGAGACCCAGTACTTC. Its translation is CATAPPEGLETQYF.

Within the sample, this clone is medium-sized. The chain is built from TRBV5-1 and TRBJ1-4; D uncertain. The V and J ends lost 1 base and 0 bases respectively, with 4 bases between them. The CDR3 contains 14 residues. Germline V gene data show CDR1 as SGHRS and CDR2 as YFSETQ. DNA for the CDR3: TGCGCCAGCAGCTTGACAGCAACTAATGAAAAACTGTTTTTT. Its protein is CASSLTATNEKLFF.

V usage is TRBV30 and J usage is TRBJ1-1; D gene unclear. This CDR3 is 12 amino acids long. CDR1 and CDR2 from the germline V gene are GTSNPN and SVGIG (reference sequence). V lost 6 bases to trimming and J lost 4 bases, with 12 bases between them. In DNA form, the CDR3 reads TGTGCCTGCGTCCTGGGTAGCACTGAAGCTTTCTTT. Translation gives CACVLGSTEAFF.

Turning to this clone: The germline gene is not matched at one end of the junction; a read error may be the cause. The CDR3 loop reads CASSLGAASHSNQPQHF. In DNA form, the CDR3 reads TGTGCCAGCAGTTTGGGTGCCGCAAGCCATAGCAATCAGCCACAGCATTTT. The chain is built from TRBV12-3 or TRBV12-4 and TRBJ1-5; D not certain. The CDR3 loop spans 17 amino acids.

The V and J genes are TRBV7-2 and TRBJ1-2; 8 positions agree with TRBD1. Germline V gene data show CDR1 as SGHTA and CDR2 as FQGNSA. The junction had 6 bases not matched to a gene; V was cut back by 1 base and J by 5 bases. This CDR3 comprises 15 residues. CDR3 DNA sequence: TGTGCCAGCAGCTTAGGGGGGACAGGTGGATATGGCTACACCTTC. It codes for CASSLGGTGGYGYTF.

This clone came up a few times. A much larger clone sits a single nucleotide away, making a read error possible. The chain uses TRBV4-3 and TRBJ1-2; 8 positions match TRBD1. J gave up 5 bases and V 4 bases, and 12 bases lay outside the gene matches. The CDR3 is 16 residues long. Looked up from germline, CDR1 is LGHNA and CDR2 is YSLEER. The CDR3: CASSPTPGGAGYGYTF. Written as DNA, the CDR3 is TGCGCCAGCAGCCCGACCCCAGGGGGCGCCGGTTATGGCTACACCTTC.

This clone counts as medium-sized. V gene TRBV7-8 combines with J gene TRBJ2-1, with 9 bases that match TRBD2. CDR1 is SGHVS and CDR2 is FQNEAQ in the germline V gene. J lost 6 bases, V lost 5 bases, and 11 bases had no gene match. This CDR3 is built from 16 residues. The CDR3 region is CASSPGVSGRGNEQFF. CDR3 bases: TGTGCCAGCAGCCCCGGTGTTAGCGGGAGAGGCAATGAGCAGTTCTTC.

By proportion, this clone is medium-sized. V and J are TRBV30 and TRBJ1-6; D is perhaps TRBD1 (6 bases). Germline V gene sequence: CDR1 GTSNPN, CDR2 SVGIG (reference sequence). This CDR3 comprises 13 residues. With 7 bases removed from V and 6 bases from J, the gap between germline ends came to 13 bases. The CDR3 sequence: CASGTTLNSPLHF. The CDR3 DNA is TGTGCCTCCGGGACAACGCTTAATTCACCCCTCCACTTT.

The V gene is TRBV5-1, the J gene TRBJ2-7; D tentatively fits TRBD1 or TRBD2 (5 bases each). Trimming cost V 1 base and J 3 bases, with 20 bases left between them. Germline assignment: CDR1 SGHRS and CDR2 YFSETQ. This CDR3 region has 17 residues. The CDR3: CASSLIKSGGAFYEQYF. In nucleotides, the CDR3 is TGCGCCAGCAGCTTGATCAAGAGCGGTGGGGCGTTCTACGAGCAGTACTTC.